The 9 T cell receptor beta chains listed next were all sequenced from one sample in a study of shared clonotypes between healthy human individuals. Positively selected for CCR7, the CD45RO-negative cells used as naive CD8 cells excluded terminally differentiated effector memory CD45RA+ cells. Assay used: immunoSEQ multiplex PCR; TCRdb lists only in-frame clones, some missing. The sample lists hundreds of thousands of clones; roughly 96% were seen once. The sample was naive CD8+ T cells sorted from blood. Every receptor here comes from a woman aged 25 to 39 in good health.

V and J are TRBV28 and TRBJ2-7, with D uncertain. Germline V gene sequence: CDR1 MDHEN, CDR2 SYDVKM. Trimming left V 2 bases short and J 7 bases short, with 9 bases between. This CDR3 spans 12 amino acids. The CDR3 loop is CASSLPLKEQYF. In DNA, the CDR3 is TGTGCCAGCAGTTTACCACTCAAAGAGCAGTACTTC. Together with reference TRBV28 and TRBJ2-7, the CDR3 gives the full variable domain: DVKVTQSSRYLVKRTGEKVFLECVQDMDHENMFWYRQDPGLGLRLIYFSYDVKMKEKGDIPEGYSVSREKKERFSLILESASTNQTSMYLCASSLPLKEQYFGPGTRLTVT.

CDR3 sequence (DNA): TGTGCCAGCAGCCCGCGCAGCGGGAGCCCGTTCTACAATGAGCAGTTCTTC. Its translation is CASSPRSGSPFYNEQFF. This chain joins TRBV7-6 and TRBJ2-1; 8 bases map to TRBD2. Germline CDR1 reads SGHVS; CDR2 reads FNYEAQ. The trim removed 5 bases at V and 3 bases at J, leaving 12 bases unmatched. This CDR3 spans 17 amino acids.

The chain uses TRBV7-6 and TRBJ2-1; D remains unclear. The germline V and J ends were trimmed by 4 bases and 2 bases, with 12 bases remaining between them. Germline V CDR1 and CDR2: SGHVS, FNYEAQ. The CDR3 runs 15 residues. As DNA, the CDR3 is TGTGCCAGCAGCTCGGACGGCCAAACCTACAATGAGCAGTTCTTC. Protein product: CASSSDGQTYNEQFF.

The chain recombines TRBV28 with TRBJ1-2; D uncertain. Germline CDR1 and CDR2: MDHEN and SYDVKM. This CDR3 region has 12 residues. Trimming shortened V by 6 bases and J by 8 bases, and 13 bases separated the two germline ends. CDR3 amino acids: CASSLPHGGYTF. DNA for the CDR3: TGTGCCAGCAGCCTCCCTCATGGAGGCTACACCTTC.

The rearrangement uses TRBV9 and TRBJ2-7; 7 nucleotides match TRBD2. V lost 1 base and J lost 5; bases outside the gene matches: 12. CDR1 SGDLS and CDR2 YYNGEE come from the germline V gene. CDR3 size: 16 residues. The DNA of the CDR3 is TGTGCCAGCAGCGTATTTGAGGGAGGGTCTAGGGACGAGCAGTACTTC. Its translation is CASSVFEGGSRDEQYF.

The DNA for the CDR3 is TGTGCCAGCAGTTTAGGTTACCAGCAGTTCTTC. This sequence encodes CASSLGYQQFF. The chain employs TRBV27 and TRBJ2-1; D is unclear. Trimming took 2 bases from V and 11 from J, leaving 7 bases between them. Germline-derived CDR1 and CDR2 are MNHEY and SMNVEV (reference sequence). This CDR3 is 11 amino acids long.

DNA of the CDR3: TGTGCCAGTAGTACCCTGTGGGACACCGGGGAGCTGTTTTTT. This translates into CASSTLWDTGELFF. V is TRBV19 and J is TRBJ2-2; no definite D call. Germline CDR1 LNHDA, CDR2 SQIVND (reference sequence). Between the trimmed V and J ends, which lost 4 bases and 3 bases, there was a span of 9 bases. The CDR3 sequence is 14 residues long.

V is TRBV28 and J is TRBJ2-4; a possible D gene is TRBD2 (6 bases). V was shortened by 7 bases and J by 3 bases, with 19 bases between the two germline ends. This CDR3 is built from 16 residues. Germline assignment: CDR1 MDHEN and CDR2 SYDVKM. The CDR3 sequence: CASTSRDSAFKNIQYF. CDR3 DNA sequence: TGTGCCAGCACGTCGCGGGACTCAGCATTCAAAAACATTCAGTACTTC.

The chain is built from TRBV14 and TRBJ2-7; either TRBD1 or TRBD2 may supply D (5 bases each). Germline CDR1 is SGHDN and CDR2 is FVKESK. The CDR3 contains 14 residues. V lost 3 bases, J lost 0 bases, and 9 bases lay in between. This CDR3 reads CASSQDTSSYEQYF. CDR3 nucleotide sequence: TGTGCCAGCAGCCAGGACACTAGCTCCTACGAGCAGTACTTC.